This T cell receptor beta chain appears in the sequencing data of a study of T cells in Graves' hyperthyroidism and ophthalmopathy. The study defined stable Graves' hyperthyroidism as no ophthalmopathy progression within 18 months. The source material, RNA transcripts, was used to amplify TCR beta CDR3 regions. HTBI primers were the set used in a first-round RT-PCR of the TCR CDR3. TCRdb re-derived calls from the multiplex PCR reads in MiXCR, one entry per CDR3 protein. The sample carries more than 300,000 distinct CDR3 sequences, 14% recorded once. Germline CDR1 reads MNHEY; CDR2 reads SVGEGT. Trimming stripped 6 bases from V and 4 bases from J, with 13 bases between. This CDR3 comprises 14 residues.

What was sequenced was blood. The chain couples TRBV6-2 or TRBV6-3 to TRBJ1-3; D perhaps matches TRBD1 (5 bases). The sequence was collected from a woman aged 60-70 years with Graves' hyperthyroidism. The CDR3 DNA reads as TGTGCCAGCAGCTCAGGGTTCTCCGGAAACACCATATATTTT. This sequence encodes CASSSGFSGNTIYF.